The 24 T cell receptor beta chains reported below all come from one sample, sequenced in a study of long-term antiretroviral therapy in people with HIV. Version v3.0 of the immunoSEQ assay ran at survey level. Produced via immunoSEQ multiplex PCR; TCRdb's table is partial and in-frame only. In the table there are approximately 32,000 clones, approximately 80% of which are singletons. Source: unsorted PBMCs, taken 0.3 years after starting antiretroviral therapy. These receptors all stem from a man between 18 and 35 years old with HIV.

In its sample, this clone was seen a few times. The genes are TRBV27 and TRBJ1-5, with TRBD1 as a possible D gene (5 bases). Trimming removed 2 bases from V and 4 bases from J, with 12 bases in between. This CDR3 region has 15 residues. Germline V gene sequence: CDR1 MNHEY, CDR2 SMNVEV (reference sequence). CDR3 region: CASSLGTHGNQPQHF. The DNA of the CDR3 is TGTGCCAGCAGTTTAGGGACGCATGGAAATCAGCCCCAGCATTTT.

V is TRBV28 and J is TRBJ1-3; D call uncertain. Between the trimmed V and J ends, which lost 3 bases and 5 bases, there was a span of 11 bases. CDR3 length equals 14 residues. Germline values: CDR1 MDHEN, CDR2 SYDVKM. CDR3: CASSFWEARNTIYF. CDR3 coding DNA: TGTGCCAGCAGTTTTTGGGAGGCAAGAAACACCATATATTTT.

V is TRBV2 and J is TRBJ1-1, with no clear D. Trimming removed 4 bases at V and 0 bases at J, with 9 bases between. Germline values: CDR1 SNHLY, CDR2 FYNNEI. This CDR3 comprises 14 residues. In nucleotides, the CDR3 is TGTGCCAGCAGTGCTCGCGACGTGAACACTGAAGCTTTCTTT. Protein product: CASSARDVNTEAFF.

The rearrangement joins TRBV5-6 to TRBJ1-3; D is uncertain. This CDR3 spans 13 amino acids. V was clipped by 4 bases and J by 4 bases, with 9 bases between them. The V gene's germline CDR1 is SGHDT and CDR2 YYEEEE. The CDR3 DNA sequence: TGTGCCAGCAGCACCGGACTGGGAAACACCATATATTTT. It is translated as CASSTGLGNTIYF.

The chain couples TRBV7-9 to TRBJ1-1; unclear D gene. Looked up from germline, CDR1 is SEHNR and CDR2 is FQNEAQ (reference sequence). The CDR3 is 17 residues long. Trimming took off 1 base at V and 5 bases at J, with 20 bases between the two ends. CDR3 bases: TGTGCCAGCAGCTTAGGTGGACCTCTCCCTCTGCGGACTGAAGCTTTCTTT. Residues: CASSLGGPLPLRTEAFF.

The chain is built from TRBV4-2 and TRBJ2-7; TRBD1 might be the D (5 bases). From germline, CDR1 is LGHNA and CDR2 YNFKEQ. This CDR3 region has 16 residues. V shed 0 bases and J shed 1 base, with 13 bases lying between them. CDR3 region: CASSQDPGSPSYEQYF. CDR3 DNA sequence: TGTGCCAGCAGCCAAGATCCAGGGTCCCCTTCCTACGAGCAGTACTTC.

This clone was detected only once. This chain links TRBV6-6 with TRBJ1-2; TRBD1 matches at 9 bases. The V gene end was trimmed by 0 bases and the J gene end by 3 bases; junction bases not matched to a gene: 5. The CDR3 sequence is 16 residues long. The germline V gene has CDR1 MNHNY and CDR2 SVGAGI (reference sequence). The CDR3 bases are TGTGCCAGCAGTTACTCCTTTGACAGGGGGGACTATGGCTACACCTTC. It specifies CASSYSFDRGDYGYTF.

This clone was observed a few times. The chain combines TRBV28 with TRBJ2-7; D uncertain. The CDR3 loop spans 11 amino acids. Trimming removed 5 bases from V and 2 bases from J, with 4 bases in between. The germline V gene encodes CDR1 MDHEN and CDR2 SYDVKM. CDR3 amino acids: CASSKTYEQYF. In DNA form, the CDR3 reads TGTGCCAGCAGTAAGACCTACGAGCAGTACTTC.

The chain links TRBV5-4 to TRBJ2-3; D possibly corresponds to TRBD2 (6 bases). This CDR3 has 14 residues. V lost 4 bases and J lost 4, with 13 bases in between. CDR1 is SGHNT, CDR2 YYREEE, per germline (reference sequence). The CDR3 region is CASSPGGTPDTQYF. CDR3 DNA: TGTGCCAGCAGCCCCGGGGGTACTCCAGATACGCAGTATTTT. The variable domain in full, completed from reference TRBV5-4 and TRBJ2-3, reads ETGVTQSPTHLIKTRGQQVTLRCSSQSGHNTVSWYQQALGQGPQFIFQYYREEENGRGNFPPRFSGLQFPNYSSELNVNALELDDSALYLCASSPGGTPDTQYFGPGTRLTVL.

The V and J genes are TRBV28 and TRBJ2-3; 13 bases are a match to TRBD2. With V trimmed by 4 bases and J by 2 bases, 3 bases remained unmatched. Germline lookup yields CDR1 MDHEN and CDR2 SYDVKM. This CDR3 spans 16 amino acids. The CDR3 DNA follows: TGTGCCAGCAGTTACGGGACTAGCGGGGCCACAGATACGCAGTATTTT. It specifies CASSYGTSGATDTQYF.

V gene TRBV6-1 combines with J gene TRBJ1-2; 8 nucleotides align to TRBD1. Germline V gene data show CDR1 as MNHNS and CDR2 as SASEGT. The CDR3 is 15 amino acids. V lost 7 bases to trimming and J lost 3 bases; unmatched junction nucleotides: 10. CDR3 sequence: CASNYGQGQDYGYTF. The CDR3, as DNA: TGTGCCAGCAACTATGGACAGGGTCAGGACTATGGCTACACCTTC.

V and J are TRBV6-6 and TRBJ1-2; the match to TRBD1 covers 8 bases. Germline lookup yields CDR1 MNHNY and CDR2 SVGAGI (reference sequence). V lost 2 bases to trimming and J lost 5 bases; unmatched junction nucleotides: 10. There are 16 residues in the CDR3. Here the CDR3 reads CASSYLKDRGPYGYTF. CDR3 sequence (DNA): TGTGCCAGCAGTTACCTTAAAGACAGGGGCCCGTATGGCTACACCTTC.

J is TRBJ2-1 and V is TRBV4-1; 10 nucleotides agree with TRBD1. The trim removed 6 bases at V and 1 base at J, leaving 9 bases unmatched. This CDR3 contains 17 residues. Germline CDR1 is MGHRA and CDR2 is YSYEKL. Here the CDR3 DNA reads TGCGCCAGCAGTCCCTGGACAGGGGGTCATTCCTACAATGAGCAGTTCTTC. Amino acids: CASSPWTGGHSYNEQFF.

DNA for the CDR3: TGCAGCGTTGTGCCGGGACGAAACAATGAGCAGTTCTTC. Protein sequence: CSVVPGRNNEQFF. V and J are TRBV29-1 and TRBJ2-1; D may correspond to TRBD1 or TRBD2 (5 bases each). V was shortened by 4 bases and J by 5 bases, with 12 bases between the two germline ends. The CDR3 contains 13 residues. Germline assignment: CDR1 SQVTM and CDR2 ANQGSEA.

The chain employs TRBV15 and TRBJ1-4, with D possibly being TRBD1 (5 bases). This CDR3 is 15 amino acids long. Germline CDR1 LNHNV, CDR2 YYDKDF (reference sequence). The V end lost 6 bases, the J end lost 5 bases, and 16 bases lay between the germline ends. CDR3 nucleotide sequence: TGTGCCACCAGATCTTTGGGGACGGACAATGAAAAACTGTTTTTT. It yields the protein CATRSLGTDNEKLFF.

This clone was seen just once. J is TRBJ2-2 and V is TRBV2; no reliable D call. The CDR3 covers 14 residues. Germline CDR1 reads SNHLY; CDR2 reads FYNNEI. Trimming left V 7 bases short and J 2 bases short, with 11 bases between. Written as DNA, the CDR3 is TGTGCCAGCACGTTCGTTTCAAACACCGGGGAGCTGTTTTTT. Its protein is CASTFVSNTGELFF. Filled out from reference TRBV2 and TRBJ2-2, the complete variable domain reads EPEVTQTPSHQVTQMGQEVILRCVPISNHLYFYWYRQILGQKVEFLVSFYNNEISEKSEIFDDQFSVERPDGSNFTLKIRSTKLEDSAMYFCASTFVSNTGELFFGEGSRLTVL.

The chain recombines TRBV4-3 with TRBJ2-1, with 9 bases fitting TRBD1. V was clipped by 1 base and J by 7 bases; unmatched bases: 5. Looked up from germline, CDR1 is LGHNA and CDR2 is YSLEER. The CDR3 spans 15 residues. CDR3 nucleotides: TGCGCCAGCAGCCAAGGGACAGGGGAAGAAAATGAGCAGTTCTTC. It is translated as CASSQGTGEENEQFF.

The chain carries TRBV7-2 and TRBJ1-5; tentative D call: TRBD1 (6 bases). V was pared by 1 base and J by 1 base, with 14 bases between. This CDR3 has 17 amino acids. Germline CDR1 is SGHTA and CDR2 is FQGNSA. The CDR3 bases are TGTGCCAGCAGCTTAGATACGGGGGGCTTGAGCAATCAGCCCCAGCATTTT. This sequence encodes CASSLDTGGLSNQPQHF.

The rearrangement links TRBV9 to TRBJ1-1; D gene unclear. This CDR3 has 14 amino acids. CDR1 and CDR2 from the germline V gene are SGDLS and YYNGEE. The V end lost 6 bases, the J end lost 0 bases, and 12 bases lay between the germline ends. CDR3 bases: TGTGCCAGCAAAGTTGACCCCATGAACACTGAAGCTTTCTTT. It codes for CASKVDPMNTEAFF.

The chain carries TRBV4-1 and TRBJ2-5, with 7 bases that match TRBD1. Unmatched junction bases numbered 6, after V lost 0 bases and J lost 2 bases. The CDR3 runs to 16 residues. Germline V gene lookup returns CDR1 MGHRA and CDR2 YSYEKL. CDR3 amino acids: CASSQEARGWQETQYF. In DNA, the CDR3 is TGCGCCAGCAGCCAAGAAGCCAGGGGGTGGCAAGAGACCCAGTACTTC.

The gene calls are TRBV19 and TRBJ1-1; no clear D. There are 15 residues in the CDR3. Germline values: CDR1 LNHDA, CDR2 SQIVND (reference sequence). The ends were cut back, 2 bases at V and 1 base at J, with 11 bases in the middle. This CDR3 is CASSIIMFENTEAFF. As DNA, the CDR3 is TGTGCCAGTAGTATAATTATGTTTGAGAACACTGAAGCTTTCTTT.

This CDR3 reads CASSFEYPHEQFF. The CDR3 region has the DNA TGCGCCAGCAGCTTTGAGTACCCCCATGAGCAGTTCTTC. The V gene is TRBV5-1, the J gene TRBJ2-1; no reliable D call. The V and J ends lost 2 bases and 8 bases respectively, with 11 bases between them. CDR3 length: 13 residues. Germline values: CDR1 SGHRS, CDR2 YFSETQ. The full variable domain, rest sourced from reference TRBV5-1 and TRBJ2-1, is KAGVTQTPRYLIKTRGQQVTLSCSPISGHRSVSWYQQTPGQGLQFLFEYFSETQRNKGNFPGRFSGRQFSNSRSEMNVSTLELGDSALYLCASSFEYPHEQFFGPGTRLTVL.

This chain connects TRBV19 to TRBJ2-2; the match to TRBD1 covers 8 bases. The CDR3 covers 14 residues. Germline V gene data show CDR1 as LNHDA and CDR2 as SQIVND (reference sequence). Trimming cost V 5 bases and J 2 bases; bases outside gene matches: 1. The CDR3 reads CASSDRGNTGELFF. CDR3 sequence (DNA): TGTGCCAGTAGTGACAGGGGTAACACCGGGGAGCTGTTTTTT. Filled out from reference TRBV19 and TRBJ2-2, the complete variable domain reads DGGITQSPKYLFRKEGQNVTLSCEQNLNHDAMYWYRQDPGQGLRLIYYSQIVNDFQKGDIAEGYSVSREKKESFPLTVTSAQKNPTAFYLCASSDRGNTGELFFGEGSRLTVL.

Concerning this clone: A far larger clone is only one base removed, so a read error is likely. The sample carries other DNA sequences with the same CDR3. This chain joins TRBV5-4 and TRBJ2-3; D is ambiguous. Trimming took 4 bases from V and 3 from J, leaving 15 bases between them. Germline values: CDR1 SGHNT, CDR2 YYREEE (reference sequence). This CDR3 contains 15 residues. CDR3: CASSQDMVGTDTQYF. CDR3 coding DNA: TGTGCCAGCAGCCAAGACATGGTAGGGACAGATACGCAGTATTTT.